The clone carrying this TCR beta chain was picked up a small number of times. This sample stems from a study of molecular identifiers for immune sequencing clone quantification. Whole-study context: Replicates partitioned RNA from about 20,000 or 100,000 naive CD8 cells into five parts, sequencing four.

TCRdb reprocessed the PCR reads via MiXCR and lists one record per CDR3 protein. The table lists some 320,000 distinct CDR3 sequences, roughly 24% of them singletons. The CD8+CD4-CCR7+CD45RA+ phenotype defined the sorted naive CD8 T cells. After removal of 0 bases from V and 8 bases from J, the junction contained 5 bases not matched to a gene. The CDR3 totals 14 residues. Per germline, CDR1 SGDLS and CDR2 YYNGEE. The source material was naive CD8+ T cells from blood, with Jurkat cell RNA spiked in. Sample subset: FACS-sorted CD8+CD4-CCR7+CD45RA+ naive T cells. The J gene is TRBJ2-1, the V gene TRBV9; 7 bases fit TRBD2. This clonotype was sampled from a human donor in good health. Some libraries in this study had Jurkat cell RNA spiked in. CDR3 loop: CASSVDGTNDEQFF. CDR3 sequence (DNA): TGTGCCAGCAGCGTAGACGGGACTAACGATGAGCAGTTCTTC.